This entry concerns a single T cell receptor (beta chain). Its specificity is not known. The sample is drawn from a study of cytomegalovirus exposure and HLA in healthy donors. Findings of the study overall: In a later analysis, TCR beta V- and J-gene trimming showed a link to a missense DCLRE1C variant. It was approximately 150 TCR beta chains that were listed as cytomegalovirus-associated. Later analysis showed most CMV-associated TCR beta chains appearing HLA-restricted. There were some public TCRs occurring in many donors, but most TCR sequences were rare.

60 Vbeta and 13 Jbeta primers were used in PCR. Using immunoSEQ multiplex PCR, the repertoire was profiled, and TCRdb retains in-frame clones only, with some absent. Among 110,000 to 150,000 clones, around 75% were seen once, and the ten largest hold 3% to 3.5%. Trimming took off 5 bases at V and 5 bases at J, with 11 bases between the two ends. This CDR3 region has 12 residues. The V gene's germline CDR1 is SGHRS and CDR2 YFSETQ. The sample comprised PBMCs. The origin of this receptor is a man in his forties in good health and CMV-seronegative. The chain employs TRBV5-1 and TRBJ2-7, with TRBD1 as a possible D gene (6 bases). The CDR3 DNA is TGCGCCAGCAGTTCACAGGGTAACGAGCAGTACTTC. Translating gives CASSSQGNEQYF.